This T cell receptor beta chain appears in the sequencing data of a study of graft-versus-host responses after intestinal transplantation. V was pared by 2 bases and J by 3 bases, with 20 bases between. CDR3 length equals 17 residues. Germline CDR1 reads MNHNS; CDR2 reads SASEGT. Processing of graft tissue released intraepithelial and lamina propria lymphocytes. Clones were sequenced by immunoSEQ multiplex PCR, and TCRdb holds only the in-frame ones, with some missing. The sample yields some 10,000 clones, 76% seen once. This chain uses TRBV6-1 with TRBJ2-7; tentative D call: TRBD1 (5 bases). The TCR originated in a human patient who received an intestinal transplant, so some T cells may come from the graft donor. The source material was ileum tissue, sampled 23 days after intestinal transplant. CDR3 sequence: CASSEWGPRVPSYEQYF. The CDR3 DNA reads as TGTGCCAGCAGTGAATGGGGCCCCAGGGTCCCCAGCTACGAGCAGTACTTC.